The present entry profiles one T cell receptor (beta chain) with its context. Antigen specificity is unknown. CD45RO-negative, CCR7-positively selected cells formed the naive CD8 fraction, excluding terminally differentiated effector memory CD45RA+ cells. Adult donors, all healthy and HIV-negative, had no recent acute infections or vaccinations. Methods used by the authors: As immunoSEQ supplied junction-only sequences (without quality scores), filtering differed. Profiling relied on immunoSEQ multiplex PCR, and the TCRdb table lists in-frame clones only, not all of them. V, J and clone size were drawn from that table, and D and trimming were deduced from the DNA. The sample yields around 2,000,000 clones, approximately 94% seen once. The germline V gene has CDR1 MDHEN and CDR2 SYDVKM. CDR3 length: 13 residues. The germline V and J ends were trimmed by 6 bases and 3 bases, with 8 bases remaining between them.

The data derive from a study of shared clonotypes between healthy human individuals. On the study more broadly: Per donor, CD8 memory used one plate, CD8 naive used two, CD4 memory used three and CD4 naive used three.

Study conclusions and caveats: It was the non-shared clonotypes that had lower generation probabilities than clonotypes shared by all four donors.

Sequencing was performed on naive CD8+ T cells sorted from blood. The receptor comes from a man between 18 and 35 years old in good health. The chain recombines TRBV28 with TRBJ2-2; D remains unclear. For the CDR3, the DNA is TGTGCCAGCAGGAACAAGTACACCGGGGAGCTGTTTTTT. Translated: CASRNKYTGELFF.